This T cell receptor beta chain was identified during a study of shared T cell receptors in the human thymus. Trimming pared 2 bases from V and 6 bases from J, leaving 23 bases between. From germline, CDR1 is SGHDT and CDR2 YYEEEE. CDR3 length equals 17 residues. The count of this clone is one. TCRdb's table, derived via immunoSEQ multiplex PCR, lists solely in-frame clones and lacks some. This sample has about 380,000 clones, with 85% to 95% found just once. The receptor's source is a human donor. The chain employs TRBV5-6 and TRBJ1-1, with D tentatively TRBD1 (5 bases). Sequencing was carried out using thymocytes. CDR3 nucleotide sequence: TGTGCCAGCAGCTTAGACGTCGGGACCGAAGGGTGGGCTGAAGCTTTCTTT. This codes for CASSLDVGTEGWAEAFF.